Shown below are 29 T cell receptor beta chains from a single sample sequenced in a study of T cell repertoires in cytomegalovirus infection. TCRdb passed the reads through MiXCR, listing each CDR3 protein once. This sample yields about 490,000 distinct CDR3 sequences, of which about 15% are seen a single time; roughly a quarter belongs to the top ten. Source material: CD8+ T cells from PBMCs. The receptors were gathered from a human donor in good health (CMV status not recorded). Some clones in this sample may be carry-over from other donors' samples.

This clonotype was found many times. The chain carries TRBV7-2 and TRBJ1-1, with TRBD1 as a possible D gene (6 bases). This CDR3 spans 13 amino acids. V dropped 4 bases and J dropped 7 bases, with 13 bases sitting between them. Germline V gene lookup returns CDR1 SGHTA and CDR2 FQGNSA. Here the CDR3 reads CASSSTGIFEAFF. The DNA for the CDR3 is TGTGCCAGCAGCTCCACAGGGATATTTGAAGCTTTCTTT.

V usage is TRBV30 and J usage is TRBJ2-1; D remains ambiguous. The CDR3 runs to 13 residues. Deletions cut 5 bases from V and 3 bases from J, with 11 bases between. From germline, CDR1 is GTSNPN and CDR2 SVGIG (reference sequence). CDR3: CAWSPIFYNEQFF. The CDR3 DNA reads as TGTGCCTGGTCCCCGATATTCTACAATGAGCAGTTCTTC.

The chain links TRBV12-5 to TRBJ1-2; 9 bases fit TRBD1. Germline V gives CDR1 LGHNT, CDR2 FRNRAP. The ends lost 1 base at V and 8 bases at J; junction bases unmatched: 8. The CDR3 loop spans 15 amino acids. CDR3 nucleotide sequence: TGTGCTAGTGGTTTGGCCCTTGGGACAGGGAAAGGCTACACCTTC. Amino acid sequence: CASGLALGTGKGYTF.

The V and J genes are TRBV5-4 and TRBJ2-5, with 8 positions matching TRBD2. After removal of 4 bases from V and 5 bases from J, the junction contained 10 bases not matched to a gene. Germline V gives CDR1 SGHNT, CDR2 YYREEE (reference sequence). The CDR3 covers 15 residues. For the CDR3, the DNA is TGTGCCAGCAGCGATCTTAGCGGGGTCTATGAGACCCAGTACTTC. Protein product: CASSDLSGVYETQYF.

This clonotype occurred many times. Here the CDR3 reads CASSFTGLAYEQYF. CDR3 DNA sequence: TGTGCCAGCAGCTTTACAGGGTTGGCGTACGAGCAGTACTTC. The chain recombines TRBV11-2 with TRBJ2-7; possible D gene TRBD1, 6 bases. Looked up from germline, CDR1 is SGHAT and CDR2 is FQNNGV. The CDR3 runs 14 residues. V was shortened by 3 bases and J by 4 bases, with 13 bases between the two germline ends.

This clonotype was seen a handful of times. The genes are TRBV5-5 and TRBJ1-2, with D hard to call. V lost 0 bases to trimming and J lost 4 bases, with 13 bases between them. Germline V gene lookup returns CDR1 SGHKS and CDR2 YYEKEE (reference sequence). The CDR3 spans 15 residues. CDR3 sequence (DNA): TGTGCCAGCAGCTTGGCGAAAGCAGGAACCTATGGCTACACCTTC. Translation gives CASSLAKAGTYGYTF.

For the CDR3, the DNA is TGCAGCGTTGAAAGCGGCCCCAGGTCCTACGAGCAGTACTTC. Protein: CSVESGPRSYEQYF. The chain links TRBV29-1 to TRBJ2-7, with D perhaps TRBD2 (5 bases). This CDR3 has 14 amino acids. Germline CDR1 and CDR2: SQVTM and ANQGSEA. V lost 2 bases to trimming and J lost 1 base, with 12 bases between them.

To note about this clonotype: A single base separates this from a much larger clone, so it may be a read error. The chain joins TRBV27 to TRBJ2-1; D gene unclear. Deletions cut 2 bases from V and 0 bases from J, with 8 bases between. Looked up from germline, CDR1 is MNHEY and CDR2 is SMNVEV (reference sequence). The CDR3 spans 15 residues. The CDR3 coding sequence is TGTGCCAGCAGTTTAATGGAGAGCTCCTACAATGAGCAGTTCTTC. This gives the protein CASSLMESSYNEQFF.

This clonotype was counted a few times. This chain connects TRBV6-2 or TRBV6-3 to TRBJ2-3, with TRBD2 matching 15 bases. CDR1 is MNHEY, CDR2 SVGEGT, per germline. The CDR3 length is 17 residues. Unmatched junction bases numbered 3, after V lost 2 bases and J lost 3 bases. The CDR3 sequence is CASSYRTSGGATDTQYF. In DNA form, the CDR3 reads TGTGCCAGCAGTTACAGGACTAGCGGGGGGGCGACAGATACGCAGTATTTT.

This clonotype was counted a few times. This chain joins TRBV2 and TRBJ2-1; 10 bases are a match to TRBD2. V dropped 7 bases and J dropped 4; count of bases not matched to a gene: 13. The CDR3 is made up of 17 amino acids. Germline-derived CDR1 and CDR2 are SNHLY and FYNNEI. CDR3 sequence: CASTRGSGGAIYNEQFF. The DNA for the CDR3 is TGTGCCAGCACCCGAGGGAGCGGGGGGGCGATTTACAATGAGCAGTTCTTC.

To note about this clonotype: A read error may explain this, as a much larger clone is one base away. The rearrangement links TRBV6-1 to TRBJ1-5; D call uncertain. The CDR3 has 15 amino acids. CDR1 and CDR2 (germline): MNHNS, SASEGT. The CDR3 sequence: CASRVGPTSNQPQLF. In DNA, the CDR3 is TGTGCCAGCCGAGTAGGGCCGACTAGCAATCAGCCCCAGCTTTTT.

This clonotype was counted ten times or more. The rearrangement joins TRBV7-8 to TRBJ2-7; 9 nucleotides line up with TRBD2. CDR1 is SGHVS and CDR2 is FQNEAQ in the germline V gene. The CDR3 contains 17 residues. The V and J ends lost 1 base and 5 bases, in that order; junction bases with no gene match: 12. CDR3 region: CASSLVGNGGRAHEQYF. CDR3 nucleotides: TGTGCCAGCAGCTTAGTCGGTAACGGCGGGAGGGCCCACGAGCAGTACTTC. Together with reference TRBV7-8 and TRBJ2-7, the CDR3 gives the full variable domain: GAGVSQSPRYKVAKRGQDVALRCDPISGHVSLFWYQQALGQGPEFLTYFQNEAQLDKSGLPSDRFFAERPEGSVSTLKIQRTQQEDSAVYLCASSLVGNGGRAHEQYFGPGTRLTVT.

The chain recombines TRBV28 with TRBJ1-2; D may be TRBD1 (6 bases). V was cut by 2 bases and J by 5 bases, with 9 bases left in between. The CDR3 extends over 13 amino acids. CDR1 and CDR2 (germline): MDHEN, SYDVKM. The CDR3 nucleotides read TGTGCCAGCAGTTTAGGGACACCATATGGCTACACCTTC. The encoded protein is CASSLGTPYGYTF.

This clonotype was counted only a few times. The rearrangement links TRBV6-6 to TRBJ2-7; TRBD2 matches at 10 bases. V shed 2 bases, J shed 5 bases, and the junction held 6 bases outside the gene matches. The CDR3 covers 15 residues. Germline V gene data show CDR1 as MNHNY and CDR2 as SVGAGI (reference sequence). The DNA for the CDR3 is TGTGCCAGCAGTTACGTCAGCGGGAGGGTCCACGAGCAGTACTTC. It is translated as CASSYVSGRVHEQYF.

On this clonotype: This clone may be a read error of a much larger clone one base away. The conserved phenylalanine or tryptophan normally closing the CDR3 is absent here, so this likely arose from a read error. The chain carries TRBV19 and TRBJ2-1; 10 positions match TRBD2. V lost 9 bases to trimming and J lost 4 bases; unmatched junction nucleotides: 3. CDR3 length equals 13 residues. From germline, CDR1 is LNHDA and CDR2 SQIVND (reference sequence). The CDR3 sequence: CASALAGYNEQFL. CDR3 in DNA: TGTGCCAGCGCACTAGCGGGATACAATGAGCAGTTCTTA.

This clonotype has ten or more counts. V usage is TRBV7-6 and J usage is TRBJ2-1; a possible D gene is TRBD1 (6 bases). The CDR3 consists of 15 residues. V was pared by 1 base and J by 8 bases, with 15 bases between. Germline lookup yields CDR1 SGHVS and CDR2 FNYEAQ. CDR3 bases: TGTGCCAGCAGCTTAGAAGGGGGACGGCCCCATGAGCAGTTCTTC. This sequence encodes CASSLEGGRPHEQFF. The full variable domain, its missing parts supplied by reference TRBV7-6 and TRBJ2-1, is GAGVSQSPRYKVTKRGQDVALRCDPISGHVSLYWYRQALGQGPEFLTYFNYEAQQDKSGLPNDRFSAERPEGSISTLTIQRTEQRDSAMYRCASSLEGGRPHEQFFGPGTRLTVL.

In its sample, this clonotype was seen many times. This chain uses TRBV4-1 with TRBJ2-7, with a weak D call TRBD1 (5 bases). This CDR3 contains 15 residues. Germline V gene lookup returns CDR1 MGHRA and CDR2 YSYEKL. V was trimmed by 5 bases and J by 0 bases, leaving 14 bases between them. The CDR3 loop is CASSAAGSASYEQYF. The DNA of the CDR3 is TGCGCCAGCAGCGCCGCAGGGTCGGCCTCCTACGAGCAGTACTTC.

This clonotype has just a few counts. Written as DNA, the CDR3 is TGTGCCAGCATCGCCTGGCACTCCTATGGCTACACCTTC. Translating gives CASIAWHSYGYTF. The V and J genes are TRBV2 and TRBJ1-2; unclear D gene. CDR3 length equals 13 residues. Germline V gene data show CDR1 as SNHLY and CDR2 as FYNNEI. Trimming stripped 7 bases from V and 4 bases from J, with 13 bases between.

The rearrangement uses TRBV11-3 and TRBJ1-1; D is ambiguous. V was cut by 0 bases and J by 3 bases, with 8 bases left in between. The CDR3 extends over 14 amino acids. Germline values: CDR1 SGHNT, CDR2 YENEEA. The CDR3 loop is CASSLDSVDTEAFF. The CDR3 DNA reads as TGTGCCAGCAGCTTAGATTCAGTGGACACTGAAGCTTTCTTT.

In its sample, this clonotype was seen a few times. The V gene is TRBV19, the J gene TRBJ1-1; the match to TRBD1 covers 9 bases. Germline CDR1 LNHDA, CDR2 SQIVND (reference sequence). V shed 6 bases and J 3 bases; nucleotides not matched to a gene: 17. The CDR3 extends over 18 amino acids. CDR3 sequence (DNA): TGTGCCAGTAGAAGTTTGGGTTGGACAGGGGATTCGGACACTGAAGCTTTCTTT. This codes for CASRSLGWTGDSDTEAFF.

Turning to this clonotype: At one end the junction does not follow the germline gene, possibly because of a read error. V usage is TRBV19 and J usage is TRBJ1-2, with no clear D. This CDR3 has 16 amino acids. Germline assignment: CDR1 LNHDA and CDR2 SQIVND (reference sequence). In DNA, the CDR3 is TGTGCCAGTAGAAAGAGTCCGGGAGTTAATAACTATGTCTACACCTTC. Protein product: CASRKSPGVNNYVYTF.

The chain uses TRBV9 and TRBJ2-7; TRBD2 is a possible D gene (6 bases). CDR1 SGDLS and CDR2 YYNGEE come from the germline V gene. The V end was cut by 0 bases, the J end by 0 bases, with 10 bases between. This CDR3 is built from 15 residues. The CDR3 is CASSVGRGGSYEQYF. DNA of the CDR3: TGTGCCAGCAGCGTAGGGAGGGGAGGCTCCTACGAGCAGTACTTC.

This clonotype was counted ten times or more. This chain joins TRBV12-3 or TRBV12-4 and TRBJ2-1, with 7 positions matching TRBD2. The CDR3 contains 16 residues. V was pared by 6 bases and J by 0 bases, with 8 bases of the junction left unmatched. In DNA, the CDR3 is TGTGCCAGCAGCCGGCCGCGGGAGTACTCCTACAATGAGCAGTTCTTC. This sequence encodes CASSRPREYSYNEQFF.

In its sample, this clonotype was seen many times. The genes are TRBV6-5 and TRBJ2-1; 8 bases match TRBD2. This CDR3 contains 14 residues. Germline loops: CDR1 MNHEY, CDR2 SVGAGI. V gave up 3 bases and J gave up 10 bases; unmatched junction bases: 8. CDR3 nucleotides: TGTGCCAGCAGTTATTCCAGCGGGAGTGTGGAGCAGTTCTTC. Protein product: CASSYSSGSVEQFF.

There are a few counts of this clonotype. V usage is TRBV7-8 and J usage is TRBJ2-1, with 11 bases lining up with TRBD2. Germline V gene lookup returns CDR1 SGHVS and CDR2 FQNEAQ. Losses at the gene ends were 5 bases for V and 10 bases for J; bases not matched to a gene: 4. The CDR3 consists of 13 residues. In nucleotides, the CDR3 is TGTGCCAGCAGCGGGACTAGCGGAGCCGAGCAGTTCTTC. Residues: CASSGTSGAEQFF.

This clonotype was seen at least ten times. Written as DNA, the CDR3 is TGTGCCAGCAGTAGTGAACAGGACCCTTACTATGGCTACACCTTC. Its protein is CASSSEQDPYYGYTF. The J gene is TRBJ1-2, the V gene TRBV6-6; perhaps TRBD1 as D (5 bases). Trimming left V 5 bases short and J 3 bases short, with 16 bases between. The CDR3 contains 15 residues. The germline V gene encodes CDR1 MNHNY and CDR2 SVGAGI (reference sequence).

This clonotype has just a few counts. The rearrangement links TRBV15 to TRBJ2-7, with 12 positions matching TRBD2. The germline CDR1 and CDR2 sequences are LNHNV and YYDKDF (reference sequence). The CDR3 is 15 amino acids. With 0 bases clipped from V and 7 bases from J, the junction kept 4 bases outside the gene matches. CDR3 region: CATSREGTSGWEQYF. CDR3 bases: TGTGCCACCAGCAGAGAGGGGACTAGCGGGTGGGAGCAGTACTTC.

This clonotype was seen more than once but under ten times. This sequence joins TRBV25-1 and TRBJ1-2; TRBD1 is a possible D gene (5 bases). The CDR3 totals 14 residues. Trimming cost V 4 bases and J 7 bases, with 16 bases left between them. From germline, CDR1 is MGHDK and CDR2 SYGVNS. CDR3 loop: CASSGFEGLGGYTF. The CDR3 DNA is TGTGCCAGCAGTGGATTCGAGGGGTTGGGTGGCTACACCTTC.

Details on this clonotype: A much bigger clone sits one base away, suggesting this may be a read error. J is TRBJ1-1 and V is TRBV6-1; D is perhaps TRBD1 (6 bases). With 6 bases removed from V and 4 bases from J, the gap between germline ends came to 9 bases. This CDR3 is built from 12 residues. Germline V gives CDR1 MNHNS, CDR2 SASEGT. CDR3 region: CASRSGATEAFF. CDR3 bases: TGTGCCAGCAGGTCAGGGGCCACTGAAGCTTTCTTT.